The 6 T cell receptor beta chains in this list originate from one sample, sequenced in a study of cytomegalovirus exposure and HLA in healthy donors. Primers: 60 Vbeta forward and 13 Jbeta reverse. The table came from immunoSEQ multiplex PCR; TCRdb's copy has only in-frame clones and leaves some out. The table includes some 180,000 clones, 65% to 90% detected once. The sample consisted of PBMCs. The source is a woman in her forties or fifties in good health and CMV-seronegative.

Points on this clone: Within the sample, other DNA sequences also encode this same CDR3. V and J are TRBV30 and TRBJ2-4; 7 bases map to TRBD1. Losses at the gene ends were 5 bases for V and 6 bases for J; bases not matched to a gene: 4. The CDR3 consists of 12 residues. CDR1 is GTSNPN, CDR2 SVGIG, per germline (reference sequence). CDR3 sequence (DNA): TGTGCCTGGCGGACAGGCGTAAACATTCAGTACTTC. It yields the protein CAWRTGVNIQYF.

The CDR3 DNA reads TGTGCCAGCAGCCCCCAGCGACAGACTGGAAACACCATATATTTT. Protein product: CASSPQRQTGNTIYF. V is TRBV4-2 and J is TRBJ1-3; D may be TRBD1 (5 bases). Germline-derived CDR1 and CDR2 are LGHNA and YNFKEQ. V was trimmed by 4 bases and J by 2 bases, leaving 12 bases between them. There are 15 residues in the CDR3.

This clone was detected a few times. The chain employs TRBV11-2 and TRBJ1-4; D gene uncertain. Germline CDR1 is SGHAT and CDR2 is FQNNGV. Trimming left V 3 bases short and J 8 bases short, with 10 bases between. The CDR3 extends over 13 amino acids. The CDR3: CASSLGQLEKLFF. In DNA form, the CDR3 reads TGTGCCAGCAGCTTGGGCCAGCTCGAAAAACTGTTTTTT.

This chain links TRBV18 with TRBJ2-2, with TRBD1 matching over 10 bases. The CDR3 runs 14 residues. The V gene end was trimmed by 8 bases and the J gene end by 1 base; junction bases not matched to a gene: 1. Per the germline V gene, CDR1 is KGHSH and CDR2 is LQKENI. CDR3 loop: CASRDRGNTGELFF. The DNA for the CDR3 is TGTGCCAGCCGGGACAGGGGGAACACCGGGGAGCTGTTTTTT.

This chain connects TRBV14 to TRBJ1-2, with D unresolved. Trimming removed 0 bases from V and 6 bases from J, with 11 bases in between. The germline gives CDR1 SGHDN, CDR2 FVKESK. The CDR3 is made up of 14 amino acids. CDR3 in amino acids: CASSQDVKPHGYTF. CDR3 sequence (DNA): TGTGCCAGCAGCCAAGATGTTAAGCCCCATGGCTACACCTTC. Variable domain in full (rest from reference TRBV14 and TRBJ1-2): EAGVTQFPSHSVIEKGQTVTLRCDPISGHDNLYWYRRVMGKEIKFLLHFVKESKQDESGMPNNRFLAERTGGTYSTLKVQPAELEDSGVYFCASSQDVKPHGYTFGSGTRLTVV.

The chain recombines TRBV10-1 with TRBJ2-2; 7 bases match TRBD1. CDR1 and CDR2 from the germline V gene are WNHNN and SYGVQD (reference sequence). With 2 bases clipped from V and 4 bases from J, the junction kept 4 bases outside the gene matches. This CDR3 is built from 15 residues. Here the CDR3 reads CASSETDRPTGELFF. CDR3 sequence (DNA): TGCGCCAGCAGTGAGACGGACAGGCCCACCGGGGAGCTGTTTTTT.